A selection of T cell receptor beta chains follows, all from one sample in a study of T cell repertoires in cytomegalovirus infection. TCRdb re-analysed the reads in MiXCR, keeping a single row per CDR3 protein. The sample has fewer than 200,000 distinct CDR3 sequences, roughly 19% seen once. The sample consisted of PBMCs. The receptors here all came from a human donor in good health (CMV status not recorded). Some clones in this sample may be carry-over from other donors' samples. CDR3s include the opening cysteine and the closing phenylalanine or tryptophan. Fields, in order: CDR3 protein, J gene, V gene, clone size. Expanded clones are given a class, and other clones once, few, many or no size at all.

cdr3_aa: CASSPSQGEMNTEAFF
j_call: TRBJ1-1
v_call: TRBV27
clone_size: -

cdr3_aa: CASATLVNTEAFF
j_call: TRBJ1-1
v_call: TRBV5-1
clone_size: -

cdr3_aa: CASSRPRHNTGELFF
j_call: TRBJ2-2
v_call: TRBV7-6
clone_size: many

cdr3_aa: CASSLSLLRTQYF
j_call: TRBJ2-5
v_call: TRBV28
clone_size: -

cdr3_aa: CASSDLKGTSGLTYEQYF
j_call: TRBJ2-7
v_call: TRBV25-1
clone_size: -

cdr3_aa: CASSDPVAEAFF
j_call: TRBJ1-1
v_call: TRBV19
clone_size: -

cdr3_aa: CASTPPGQGGEAQYF
j_call: TRBJ2-5
v_call: TRBV7-2
clone_size: many

cdr3_aa: CASSPQSSGRVVEQFF
j_call: TRBJ2-1
v_call: TRBV12-3/TRBV12-4
clone_size: -

cdr3_aa: CASGLFGTVLSGANVLTF
j_call: TRBJ2-6
v_call: TRBV12-5
clone_size: few

cdr3_aa: CASSPSRFGTASYEQYF
j_call: TRBJ2-7
v_call: TRBV18
clone_size: few

cdr3_aa: CASSYGPGTSNYGYTF
j_call: TRBJ1-2
v_call: TRBV7-9
clone_size: many

cdr3_aa: CASSLVGQGETQYF
j_call: TRBJ2-5
v_call: TRBV7-2
clone_size: -

cdr3_aa: CASSMSSGRYNEQFF
j_call: TRBJ2-1
v_call: TRBV19
clone_size: -

cdr3_aa: CSVEDPKGPDTQYF
j_call: TRBJ2-3
v_call: TRBV29-1
clone_size: -

cdr3_aa: CASSRPGQSEQYF
j_call: TRBJ2-7
v_call: TRBV7-2
clone_size: many

cdr3_aa: CASGSVVGETQYF
j_call: TRBJ2-5
v_call: TRBV12-5
clone_size: -

cdr3_aa: CASSLSGSNQPQHF
j_call: TRBJ1-5
v_call: TRBV28
clone_size: many

cdr3_aa: CASSLPGTLRPYEQYF
j_call: TRBJ2-7
v_call: TRBV7-3
clone_size: -

cdr3_aa: CASSDPRGSLQETQYF
j_call: TRBJ2-5
v_call: TRBV19
clone_size: -

cdr3_aa: CASVDTSGSSDEQFF
j_call: TRBJ2-1
v_call: TRBV2
clone_size: few

cdr3_aa: CSVRADTQYF
j_call: TRBJ2-3
v_call: TRBV29-1
clone_size: -

cdr3_aa: CASSLGSGSSNYGYTF
j_call: TRBJ1-2
v_call: TRBV7-9
clone_size: few

cdr3_aa: CASSLGPTHANRPEAFF
j_call: TRBJ1-1
v_call: TRBV7-2
clone_size: many

cdr3_aa: CASQIPASGSYEQYF
j_call: TRBJ2-7
v_call: TRBV28
clone_size: few

cdr3_aa: CSASRGIYGYTF
j_call: TRBJ1-2
v_call: TRBV29-1
clone_size: -

cdr3_aa: CSARTGTGNTIYF
j_call: TRBJ1-3
v_call: TRBV29-1
clone_size: -

cdr3_aa: CAGNRGLQETQYF
j_call: TRBJ2-5
v_call: TRBV7-2
clone_size: many

cdr3_aa: CASSLGGDANNYGYTF
j_call: TRBJ1-2
v_call: TRBV5-6
clone_size: few

cdr3_aa: CASSLGGPMNTGELFF
j_call: TRBJ2-2
v_call: TRBV5-1
clone_size: few

cdr3_aa: CASSIQTGGETQYF
j_call: TRBJ2-5
v_call: TRBV19
clone_size: -

cdr3_aa: CASRRQDTSNQPQHF
j_call: TRBJ1-5
v_call: TRBV19
clone_size: few

cdr3_aa: CASNPPGRDFEAFF
j_call: TRBJ1-1
v_call: TRBV25-1
clone_size: few

cdr3_aa: CASRLMGGRHEQFF
j_call: TRBJ2-1
v_call: TRBV6-2/TRBV6-3
clone_size: -

cdr3_aa: CASSRGQGSEEQFF
j_call: TRBJ2-1
v_call: TRBV18
clone_size: -

cdr3_aa: CASSLMANQPQHF
j_call: TRBJ1-5
v_call: TRBV11-2
clone_size: many

cdr3_aa: CASSLSERGTQYF
j_call: TRBJ2-3
v_call: TRBV28
clone_size: few

cdr3_aa: CASSPILDNEKLFF
j_call: TRBJ1-4
v_call: TRBV28
clone_size: few

cdr3_aa: CASSQNGETQYF
j_call: TRBJ2-5
v_call: TRBV7-8
clone_size: many

cdr3_aa: CASSDRTQYF
j_call: TRBJ2-3
v_call: TRBV2
clone_size: -

cdr3_aa: CASSHRDLRDTEAFF
j_call: TRBJ1-1
v_call: TRBV7-8
clone_size: many

cdr3_aa: CASSAPIRGHNHSPLHF
j_call: TRBJ1-6
v_call: TRBV25-1
clone_size: few

cdr3_aa: CAGSEVGTARRAFF
j_call: TRBJ1-1
v_call: TRBV7-4
clone_size: -

cdr3_aa: CASSLSLGQGAEAFF
j_call: TRBJ1-1
v_call: TRBV12-3/TRBV12-4
clone_size: many

cdr3_aa: CASSKGGQGTDTQYF
j_call: TRBJ2-3
v_call: TRBV6-6
clone_size: few

cdr3_aa: CASSLGLGAYNEQFF
j_call: TRBJ2-1
v_call: TRBV7-6
clone_size: -

cdr3_aa: CASRSGAGQGRIAGANVLTF
j_call: TRBJ2-6
v_call: TRBV28
clone_size: few

cdr3_aa: CASSEATGGREYGYTF
j_call: TRBJ1-2
v_call: TRBV2
clone_size: -

cdr3_aa: CASSDLRGAQGILSGANVLTF
j_call: TRBJ2-6
v_call: TRBV2
clone_size: few

cdr3_aa: CASSRQGSGNEQFF
j_call: TRBJ2-1
v_call: TRBV12-3/TRBV12-4
clone_size: -

cdr3_aa: CASSQGTSGNTQYF
j_call: TRBJ2-3
v_call: TRBV5-1
clone_size: -

cdr3_aa: CASSREGGTYGYTF
j_call: TRBJ1-2
v_call: TRBV19
clone_size: -

cdr3_aa: CASSLTSLNEQFF
j_call: TRBJ2-1
v_call: TRBV28
clone_size: few

cdr3_aa: CASSLEGDYTF
j_call: TRBJ1-2
v_call: TRBV7-9
clone_size: many

cdr3_aa: CASSDGTGVFSYNSPLHF
j_call: TRBJ1-6
v_call: TRBV19
clone_size: -

cdr3_aa: CASVLGVAANNEQFF
j_call: TRBJ2-1
v_call: TRBV28
clone_size: -